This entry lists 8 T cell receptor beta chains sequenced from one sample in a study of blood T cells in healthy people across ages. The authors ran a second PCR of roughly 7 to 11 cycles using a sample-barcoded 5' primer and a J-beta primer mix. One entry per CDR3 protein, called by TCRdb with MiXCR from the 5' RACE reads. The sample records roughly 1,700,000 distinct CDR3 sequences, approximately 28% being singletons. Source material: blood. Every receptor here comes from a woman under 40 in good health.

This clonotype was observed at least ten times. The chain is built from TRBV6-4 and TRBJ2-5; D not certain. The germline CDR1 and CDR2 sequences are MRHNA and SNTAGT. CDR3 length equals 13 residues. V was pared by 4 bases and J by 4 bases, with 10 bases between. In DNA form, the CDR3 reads TGTGCCAGCAGTGTATACGTGGGAGAGACCCAGTACTTC. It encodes CASSVYVGETQYF.

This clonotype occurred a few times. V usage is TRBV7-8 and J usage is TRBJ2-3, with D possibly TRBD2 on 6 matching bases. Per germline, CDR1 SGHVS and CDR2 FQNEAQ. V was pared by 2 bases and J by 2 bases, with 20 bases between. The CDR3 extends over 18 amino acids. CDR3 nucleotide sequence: TGTGCCAGCAGCTTAATGGGAACTAGACGGGAGAACACAGATACGCAGTATTTT. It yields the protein CASSLMGTRRENTDTQYF.

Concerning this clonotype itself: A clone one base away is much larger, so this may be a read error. The CDR3 coding sequence is TGTGCCAGCAGCAGCGCAGGGGCGTCGGGGTACGAGCAGTTCTTC. It translates to CASSSAGASGYEQFF. V usage is TRBV5-4 and J usage is TRBJ2-1; weak D call: TRBD1 (6 bases). CDR1 is SGHNT and CDR2 is YYREEE in the germline V gene (reference sequence). Trimming cost V 4 bases and J 10 bases, with 21 bases left between them. This CDR3 has 15 amino acids.

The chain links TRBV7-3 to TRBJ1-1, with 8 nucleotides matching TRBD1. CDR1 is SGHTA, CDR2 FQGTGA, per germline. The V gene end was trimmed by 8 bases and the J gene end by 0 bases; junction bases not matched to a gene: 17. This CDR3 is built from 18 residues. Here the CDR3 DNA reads TGTGCCAGCGCCCTGGGGACAGGCCTCCCCGCGATGAACACTGAAGCTTTCTTT. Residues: CASALGTGLPAMNTEAFF.

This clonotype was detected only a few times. DNA for the CDR3: TGTGCTAGTGGTTTGGGGACTGGGGGTCTAGCGGTGAATGAGCAGTTCTTC. Encoded protein: CASGLGTGGLAVNEQFF. This chain links TRBV12-5 with TRBJ2-1; 7 bases match TRBD2. The CDR3 contains 17 residues. The V and J ends lost 1 base and 7 bases, in that order; junction bases with no gene match: 13. Germline V CDR1 and CDR2: LGHNT, FRNRAP.

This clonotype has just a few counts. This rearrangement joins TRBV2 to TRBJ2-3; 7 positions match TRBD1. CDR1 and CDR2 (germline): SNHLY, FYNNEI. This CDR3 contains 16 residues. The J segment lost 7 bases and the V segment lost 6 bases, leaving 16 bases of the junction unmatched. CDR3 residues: CASSPSSGGPRNTQYF. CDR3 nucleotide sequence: TGTGCCAGCAGCCCTTCGTCAGGGGGACCCAGGAATACGCAGTATTTT.

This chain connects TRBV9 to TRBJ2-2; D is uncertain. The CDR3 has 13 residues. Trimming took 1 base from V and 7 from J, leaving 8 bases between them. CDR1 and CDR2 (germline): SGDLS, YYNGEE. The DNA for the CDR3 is TGTGCCAGCAGCGTATTTCTGGACGGGGAGCTGTTTTTT. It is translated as CASSVFLDGELFF.

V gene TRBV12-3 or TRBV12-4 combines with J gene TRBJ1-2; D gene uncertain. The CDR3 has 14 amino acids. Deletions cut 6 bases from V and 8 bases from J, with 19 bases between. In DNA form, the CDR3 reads TGTGCCAGCAGACCCTCCCGGGTCCCTAGCGGCTACACCTTC. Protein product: CASRPSRVPSGYTF.